This T cell receptor (beta chain) appears in the sequencing data of a study of shared clonotypes between healthy human individuals. Study-wide results and caveats: The study drew on few donors, limiting represented genetic and exposure-history diversity.

Using immunoSEQ multiplex PCR, the repertoire was profiled, and TCRdb retains in-frame clones only, with some absent. The sample has some 1 million clones; about 74% are singletons. The CDR3 consists of 16 residues. Germline loops: CDR1 SGHTA, CDR2 FQGNSA. The V segment lost 1 base and the J segment 2 bases; nucleotides outside the gene matches: 6. Concerning this clone: No antigen is known for it.

Sequencing input: memory CD4+ T cells sorted from blood. The subset is: CD45RA-negative fraction. This TCR was recovered from a man younger than 35 in good health. The chain has TRBV7-2 and TRBJ2-7, with TRBD2 matching over 9 bases. CDR3 sequence reads: CASSLEMAGGPYEQYF. The CDR3 DNA follows: TGTGCCAGCAGCTTAGAGATGGCGGGAGGGCCCTACGAGCAGTACTTC.